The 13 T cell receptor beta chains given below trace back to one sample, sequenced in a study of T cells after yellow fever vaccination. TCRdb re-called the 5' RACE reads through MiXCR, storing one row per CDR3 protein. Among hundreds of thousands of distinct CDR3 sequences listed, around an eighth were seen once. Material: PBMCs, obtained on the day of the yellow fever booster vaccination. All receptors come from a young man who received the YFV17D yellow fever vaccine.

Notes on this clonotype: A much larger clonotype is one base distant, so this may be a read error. CDR3 region: CASSRRETLYF. In nucleotides, the CDR3 is TGTGCCAGCAGCCGACGGGAGACCCTGTACTTC. V and J are TRBV7-9 and TRBJ2-5; D possibly corresponds to TRBD2 (6 bases). The length of the CDR3 is 11 residues. The germline gives CDR1 SEHNR, CDR2 FQNEAQ (reference sequence).

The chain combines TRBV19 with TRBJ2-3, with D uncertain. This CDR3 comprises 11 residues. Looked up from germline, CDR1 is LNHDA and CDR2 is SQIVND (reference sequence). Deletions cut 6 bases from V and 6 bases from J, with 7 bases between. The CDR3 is CASRMVDTQYF. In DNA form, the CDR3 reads TGTGCCAGTAGAATGGTGGATACGCAGTATTTT.

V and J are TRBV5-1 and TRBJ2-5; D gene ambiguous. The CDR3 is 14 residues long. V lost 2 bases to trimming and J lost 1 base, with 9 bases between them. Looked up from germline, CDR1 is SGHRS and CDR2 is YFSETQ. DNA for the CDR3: TGCGCCAGCAGCTTCCCGGCCCCCCAAGAGACCCAGTACTTC. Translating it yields CASSFPAPQETQYF.

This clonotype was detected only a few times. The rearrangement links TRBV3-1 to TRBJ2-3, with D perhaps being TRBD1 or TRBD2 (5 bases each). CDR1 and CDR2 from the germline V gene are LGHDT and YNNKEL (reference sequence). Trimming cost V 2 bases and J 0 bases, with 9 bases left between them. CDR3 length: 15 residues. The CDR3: CASSQWDGSTDTQYF. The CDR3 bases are TGTGCCAGCAGCCAATGGGACGGAAGCACAGATACGCAGTATTTT.

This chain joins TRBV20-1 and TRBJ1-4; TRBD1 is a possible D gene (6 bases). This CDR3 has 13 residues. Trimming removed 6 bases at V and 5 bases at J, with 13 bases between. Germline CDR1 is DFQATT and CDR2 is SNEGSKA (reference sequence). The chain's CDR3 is CSAATGPNEKLFF. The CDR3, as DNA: TGCAGTGCCGCGACAGGCCCCAATGAAAAACTGTTTTTT.

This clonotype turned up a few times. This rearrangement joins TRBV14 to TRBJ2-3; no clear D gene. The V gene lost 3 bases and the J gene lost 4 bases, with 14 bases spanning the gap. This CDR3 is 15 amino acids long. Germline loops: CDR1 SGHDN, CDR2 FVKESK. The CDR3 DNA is TGTGCCAGCAGCCAGAAAACGTCGCCCCCAGATACGCAGTATTTT. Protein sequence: CASSQKTSPPDTQYF.

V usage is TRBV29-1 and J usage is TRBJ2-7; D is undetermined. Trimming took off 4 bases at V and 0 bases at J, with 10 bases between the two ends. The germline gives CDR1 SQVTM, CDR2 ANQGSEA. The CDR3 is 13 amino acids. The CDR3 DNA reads TGCAGCGTTGGGGCCAGTTACTCCTACGAGCAGTACTTC. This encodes CSVGASYSYEQYF.

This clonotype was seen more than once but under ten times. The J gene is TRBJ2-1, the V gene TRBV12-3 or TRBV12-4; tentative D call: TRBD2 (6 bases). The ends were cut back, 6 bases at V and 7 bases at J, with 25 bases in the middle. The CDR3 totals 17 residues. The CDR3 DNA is TGTGCCAGCAGGTTTGGCCGACTGGGACTGGGGGAAAATGAGCAGTTCTTC. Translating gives CASRFGRLGLGENEQFF.

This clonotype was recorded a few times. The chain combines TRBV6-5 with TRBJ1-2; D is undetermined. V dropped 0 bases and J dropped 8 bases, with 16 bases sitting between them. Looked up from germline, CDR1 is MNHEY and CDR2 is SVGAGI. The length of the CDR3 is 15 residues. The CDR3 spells CASSYSNAGWRGYTF. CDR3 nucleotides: TGTGCCAGCAGTTACTCGAACGCGGGGTGGAGAGGCTACACCTTC.

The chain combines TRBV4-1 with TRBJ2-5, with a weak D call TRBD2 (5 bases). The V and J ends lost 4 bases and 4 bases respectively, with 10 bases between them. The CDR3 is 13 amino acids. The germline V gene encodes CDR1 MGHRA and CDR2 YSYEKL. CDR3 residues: CASSLNGLETQYF. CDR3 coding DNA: TGCGCCAGCAGCCTTAACGGACTAGAGACCCAGTACTTC.

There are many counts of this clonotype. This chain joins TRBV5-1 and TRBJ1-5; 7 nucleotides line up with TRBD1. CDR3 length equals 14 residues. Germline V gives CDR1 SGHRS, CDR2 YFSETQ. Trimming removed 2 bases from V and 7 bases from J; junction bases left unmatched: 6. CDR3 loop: CASSFEGAGQPQHF. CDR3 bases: TGCGCCAGCAGCTTCGAGGGGGCAGGGCAGCCCCAGCATTTT. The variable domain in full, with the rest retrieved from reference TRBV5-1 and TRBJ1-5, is KAGVTQTPRYLIKTRGQQVTLSCSPISGHRSVSWYQQTPGQGLQFLFEYFSETQRNKGNFPGRFSGRQFSNSRSEMNVSTLELGDSALYLCASSFEGAGQPQHFGDGTRLSIL.

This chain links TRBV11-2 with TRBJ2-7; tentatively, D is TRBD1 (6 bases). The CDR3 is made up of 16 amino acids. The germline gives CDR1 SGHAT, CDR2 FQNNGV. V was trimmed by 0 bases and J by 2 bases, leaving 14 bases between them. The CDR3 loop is CASSLDEGQPAYEQYF. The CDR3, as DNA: TGTGCCAGCAGCTTAGATGAGGGACAACCAGCCTACGAGCAGTACTTC.

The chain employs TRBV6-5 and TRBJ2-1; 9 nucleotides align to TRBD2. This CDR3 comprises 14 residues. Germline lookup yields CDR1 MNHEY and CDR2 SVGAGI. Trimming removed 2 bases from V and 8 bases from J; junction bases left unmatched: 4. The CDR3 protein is CASSYGTSPDEQFF. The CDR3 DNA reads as TGTGCCAGCAGTTACGGGACTAGCCCCGATGAGCAGTTCTTC.